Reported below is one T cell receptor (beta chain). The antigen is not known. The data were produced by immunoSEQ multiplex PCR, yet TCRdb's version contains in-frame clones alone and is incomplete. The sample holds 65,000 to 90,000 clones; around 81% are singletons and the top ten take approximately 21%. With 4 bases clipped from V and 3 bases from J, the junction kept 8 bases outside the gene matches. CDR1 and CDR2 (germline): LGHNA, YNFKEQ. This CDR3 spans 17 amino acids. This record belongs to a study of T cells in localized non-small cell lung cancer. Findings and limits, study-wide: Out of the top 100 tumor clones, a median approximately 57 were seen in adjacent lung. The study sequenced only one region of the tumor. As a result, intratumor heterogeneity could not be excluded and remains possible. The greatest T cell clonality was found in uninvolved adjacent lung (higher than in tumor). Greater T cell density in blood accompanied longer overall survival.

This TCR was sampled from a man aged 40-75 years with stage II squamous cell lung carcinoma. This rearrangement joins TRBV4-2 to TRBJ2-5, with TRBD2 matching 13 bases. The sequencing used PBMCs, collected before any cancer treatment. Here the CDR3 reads CASSRRTSGGGEETQYF. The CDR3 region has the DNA TGTGCCAGCAGCCGGAGAACTAGCGGGGGGGGAGAAGAGACCCAGTACTTC.